This T cell receptor beta chain came from a study of blood T cell repertoires in COVID-19. Germline V gene data show CDR1 as MNHEY and CDR2 as SVGAGI. Trimming at V came to 9 bases and at J to 10 bases, leaving 12 bases not matched to a gene. This CDR3 has 15 amino acids. TCRdb keeps only in-frame clones here, not all; method: immunoSEQ multiplex PCR. The sample contains 70,000 to 100,000 clones, around nine tenths of which appear only once. Sequencing used peripheral blood. The chain recombines TRBV6-5 with TRBJ1-6, with 10 bases aligning to TRBD1. The TCR was taken from a woman aged 60-70 years with COVID-19, enrolled during active disease. This CDR3 is CASKLPGQGRSPLHF. The DNA for the CDR3 is TGTGCCAGTAAACTACCGGGACAGGGGAGATCACCCCTCCACTTT.